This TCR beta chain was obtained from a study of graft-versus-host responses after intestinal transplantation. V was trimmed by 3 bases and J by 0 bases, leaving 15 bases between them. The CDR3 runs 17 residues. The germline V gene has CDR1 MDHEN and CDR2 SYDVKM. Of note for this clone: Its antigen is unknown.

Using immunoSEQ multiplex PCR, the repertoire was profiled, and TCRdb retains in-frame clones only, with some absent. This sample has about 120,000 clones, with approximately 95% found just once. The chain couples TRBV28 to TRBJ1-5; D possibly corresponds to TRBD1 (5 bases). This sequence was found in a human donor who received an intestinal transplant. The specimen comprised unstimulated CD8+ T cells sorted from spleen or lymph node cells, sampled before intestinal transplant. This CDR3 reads CASSFSPTVNSNQPQHF. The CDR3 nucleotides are TGTGCCAGCAGTTTTTCCCCGACAGTCAATAGCAATCAGCCCCAGCATTTT.